This T cell receptor (beta chain) came from a study of T cells in Graves' hyperthyroidism and ophthalmopathy. Study context: Pretreatment peripheral blood was obtained at initial diagnosis. Whole-study findings and limits: For ophthalmopathy, model prediction preceded onset by a median about 6.2 months.

Patients aged 18 to 65 had newly diagnosed hyperthyroidism of under 2 months' duration. The authors obtained PBMCs from roughly 10 ml of fresh peripheral blood. Germline CDR1 and CDR2: MNHEY and SVGEGT. The CDR3 totals 16 residues. The ends were cut back, 7 bases at V and 3 bases at J, with 22 bases in the middle. This clonotype appeared many times. As yet, its antigen is unknown. TCR beta CDR3 region amplification was performed from RNA transcripts. First-round RT-PCR targeting the TCR CDR3 was performed with the HTBI primer set. TCRdb ran MiXCR on the multiplex PCR reads and lists one entry per CDR3 protein. Here the sample spans hundreds of thousands of distinct CDR3 sequences, approximately 15% being singletons.

The J gene is TRBJ2-7, the V gene TRBV6-2 or TRBV6-3; tentatively, D is TRBD1 or TRBD2 (5 bases each). The receptor was derived from a woman in her thirties with Graves' hyperthyroidism that later progressed to Graves' ophthalmopathy. Sequencing was carried out using blood. CDR3 DNA sequence: TGTGCCAGCACCGCCTGGGACGTTTCCTCCTTCTACGAGCAGTACTTC. It translates to CASTAWDVSSFYEQYF.